This T cell receptor beta chain stems from a study of CD8 T cells in Susac syndrome. After extraction with the RNeasy kit, 0.5 to 1 ug of the RNA was reverse transcribed using random hexamers. TCRdb processed the immunoSEQ multiplex PCR reads anew with MiXCR; each CDR3 protein has one entry. The repertoire has roughly 50,000 distinct CDR3 sequences, almost 95% of them found once; the top ten carry 0.41%. Germline loops: CDR1 SGHKS, CDR2 YYEKEE (reference sequence). The CDR3 covers 16 residues. J lost 0 bases, V lost 6 bases, and 7 bases had no gene match. V is TRBV5-5 and J is TRBJ2-2; 8 bases match TRBD1. The sample comprised CD8+ T cells from PBMCs. The TCR comes from a human donor in good health. DNA of the CDR3: TGTGCCAGCACTCCAGGACAGGGAGCGAACACCGGGGAGCTGTTTTTT. This sequence encodes CASTPGQGANTGELFF.